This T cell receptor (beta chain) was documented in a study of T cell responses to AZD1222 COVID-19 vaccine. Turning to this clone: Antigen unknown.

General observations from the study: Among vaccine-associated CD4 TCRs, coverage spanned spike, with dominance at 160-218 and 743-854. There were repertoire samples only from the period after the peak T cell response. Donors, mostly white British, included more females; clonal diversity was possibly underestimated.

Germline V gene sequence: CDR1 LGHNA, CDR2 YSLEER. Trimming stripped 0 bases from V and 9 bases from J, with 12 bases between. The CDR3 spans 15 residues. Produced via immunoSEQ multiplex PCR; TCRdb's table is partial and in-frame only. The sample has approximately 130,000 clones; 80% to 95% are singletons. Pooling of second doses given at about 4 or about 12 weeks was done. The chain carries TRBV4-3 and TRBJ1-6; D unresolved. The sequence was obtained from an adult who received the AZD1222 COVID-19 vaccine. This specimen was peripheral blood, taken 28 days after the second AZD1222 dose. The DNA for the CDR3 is TGCGCCAGCAGCCAAGATCTTGTTGTCAGTTCACCCCTCCACTTT. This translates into CASSQDLVVSSPLHF.